A selection of T cell receptor beta chains follows, all from one sample in a study of OX40 agonist ivuxolimab in advanced cancers. Libraries were prepared by immunoSEQ multiplex PCR; TCRdb keeps only in-frame clonotypes and omits some of them. The sample has tens of thousands of clones, more than 75% seen once; the top ten hold 9.5% to 15%. Sequences were derived from CD4+ or CD8+ T cells sorted from blood, sampled in a trial of the OX40 agonist ivuxolimab. The origin of the receptors is an adult with an advanced solid tumor such as melanoma, head and neck, liver or kidney cancer. CDR3s include the opening cysteine and the closing phenylalanine or tryptophan. The D gene is left open where the match is weak. Size is omitted from some rows. Given values are once, few, many or a class for expanded clones.

>TRBJ2-1|-|TRBV19|-
CASSHFTSINEQFF
TGTGCCAGTAGTCACTTCACTAGCATCAATGAGCAGTTCTTC
>TRBJ2-1|-|TRBV7-6|-
CASSQGEGLVVEQFF
TGTGCCAGCAGCCAGGGGGAGGGACTGGTGGTTGAGCAGTTCTTC
>TRBJ2-7|TRBD2|TRBV4-1|-
CASSQASLADLPYEQYF
TGCGCCAGCAGCCAAGCTTCGCTAGCGGATTTACCCTACGAGCAGTACTTC
>TRBJ2-7|TRBD1|TRBV11-2|-
CASSIGTGGYEQYF
TGTGCCAGCAGCATCGGGACAGGGGGCTACGAGCAGTACTTC
>TRBJ2-2|-|TRBV5-5|-
CASSVKHGELFF
TGTGCCAGCAGCGTTAAACACGGGGAGCTGTTTTTT
>TRBJ1-1|-|TRBV19|-
CASSVGLRTEAFF
TGTGCCAGTAGTGTAGGGCTGAGGACTGAAGCTTTCTTT
>TRBJ2-3|-|TRBV23-1|once
CASSQLIGSRDGDTQYF
TGCGCCAGCAGTCAATTAATCGGCAGTAGGGATGGGGATACGCAGTATTTT
>TRBJ2-2|-|TRBV30|few
CAWSVIPGEGGELFF
TGTGCCTGGAGTGTGATTCCAGGGGAGGGCGGGGAGCTGTTTTTT
>TRBJ1-2|-|TRBV6-6|-
CASRELTNYGYTF
TGTGCCAGCAGGGAGCTGACTAACTATGGCTACACCTTC
>TRBJ1-3|-|TRBV5-1|-
CASSPAADSSGNTIYF
TGCGCCAGCAGCCCGGCGGCGGACAGCTCTGGAAACACCATATATTTT
>TRBJ2-1|-|TRBV29-1|-
CSVDAFPLGSYNEQFF
TGCAGCGTTGATGCCTTCCCCCTCGGCTCCTACAATGAGCAGTTCTTC
>TRBJ1-1|-|TRBV19|few
CASSIVRGLMNTEAFF
TGTGCCAGTAGTATAGTGCGGGGCCTCATGAACACTGAAGCTTTCTTT
>TRBJ2-7|TRBD1|TRBV5-8|-
CAESLNLPGQHYEQYF
TGTGCCGAGAGCCTTAATCTACCGGGACAGCACTACGAGCAGTACTTC
>TRBJ1-2|-|TRBV30|medium-sized
CAWSVIGNYGYTF
TGTGCCTGGAGTGTAATTGGAAACTATGGCTACACCTTC
>TRBJ1-1|-|TRBV19|-
CASSRGTEAFF
TGTGCCAGTAGTAGGGGGACTGAAGCTTTCTTT
>TRBJ2-3|TRBD2|TRBV18|-
CASSTSGSGDTQYF
TGTGCCAGCTCAACTAGCGGGAGTGGAGATACGCAGTATTTT
>TRBJ2-4|-|TRBV25-1|-
CASSELNIQYF
TGTGCCAGCAGTGAACTGAACATTCAGTACTTC
>TRBJ2-7|TRBD1|TRBV25-1|-
CASSEWGQGGYEQYF
TGTGCCAGCAGTGAATGGGGACAGGGAGGATACGAGCAGTACTTC
>TRBJ2-2|TRBD2|TRBV9|-
CASSVEGSGRAGTGELFF
TGTGCCAGCAGCGTAGAGGGTAGCGGGAGGGCTGGCACCGGGGAGCTGTTTTTT
>TRBJ2-1|TRBD2|TRBV7-3|-
CASSLSGGSSYNEQFF
TGTGCCAGCAGTTTAAGCGGGGGAAGCTCCTACAATGAGCAGTTCTTC
>TRBJ2-1|-|TRBV28|-
CASTSGPYNEQFF
-
>TRBJ1-3|-|TRBV28|-
CASSPYRAGDTIYF
TGTGCCAGCAGTCCGTACAGGGCTGGGGACACCATATATTTT
>TRBJ2-7|-|TRBV4-1|-
CASSQNPDSNEQYF
TGCGCCAGCAGCCAAAACCCGGACAGCAACGAGCAGTACTTC
>TRBJ1-4|TRBD1|TRBV11-1|-
CASSLGKGQEEEKLFF
TGTGCCAGCAGCTTAGGGAAGGGACAGGAGGAAGAAAAACTGTTTTTT
>TRBJ2-7|TRBD2|TRBV7-9|-
CASSPGLGERGQYF
TGTGCCAGCAGCCCGGGACTAGGTGAACGCGGGCAGTACTTC
>TRBJ2-3|TRBD2|TRBV27|-
CAHGGGQKSTDTQYF
TGTGCCCACGGGGGGGGGCAAAAAAGCACAGATACGCAGTATTTT
>TRBJ1-2|-|TRBV9|-
CASSVDRSGYTF
TGTGCCAGCAGTGTTGACAGGTCTGGCTACACCTTC
>TRBJ1-5|-|TRBV19|-
CASWGGYNQPQHF
TGTGCCAGTTGGGGAGGCTACAATCAGCCCCAGCATTTT
>TRBJ2-2|TRBD2|TRBV15|-
CATSPGGSGELFF
TGTGCCACCAGCCCGGGAGGGTCCGGGGAGCTGTTTTTT
>TRBJ2-1|-|TRBV5-5|-
CASSLAGNEQFF
TGTGCCAGCAGCTTGGCAGGGAATGAGCAGTTCTTC
>TRBJ2-7|TRBD2|TRBV7-8|-
CASSLRAGDSYEQYF
TGTGCCAGCAGCTTAAGGGCGGGAGACTCCTACGAGCAGTACTTC
>TRBJ2-3|-|TRBV2|-
CASRRDTQYF
TGTGCCAGCAGGCGGGATACGCAGTATTTT
>TRBJ2-7|TRBD2|TRBV6-5|once
CASRSSGTGWEQYF
TGTGCCAGCAGATCTAGCGGGACGGGATGGGAGCAGTACTTC
>TRBJ2-5|-|TRBV30|-
CAWSVAQPRARETQYF
TGTGCCTGGAGTGTAGCCCAGCCCAGAGCTCGTGAGACCCAGTACTTC
>TRBJ2-7|TRBD1|TRBV6-6|-
CASTNPTGAYEQYF
TGTGCCAGCACCAATCCGACAGGGGCCTACGAGCAGTACTTC
>TRBJ1-2|-|TRBV7-9|-
CAGGAAGDGNYGYTF
TGTGCCGGGGGGGCAGCTGGGGACGGAAACTATGGCTACACCTTC
>TRBJ2-7|TRBD1|TRBV23-1|-
CASSQFGQGSREQYF
TGCGCCAGCAGTCAATTCGGACAGGGGTCTCGGGAGCAGTACTTC
>TRBJ1-2|-|TRBV19|-
CASSTDYYGYTF
TGTGCCAGTAGTACGGATTACTATGGCTACACCTTC